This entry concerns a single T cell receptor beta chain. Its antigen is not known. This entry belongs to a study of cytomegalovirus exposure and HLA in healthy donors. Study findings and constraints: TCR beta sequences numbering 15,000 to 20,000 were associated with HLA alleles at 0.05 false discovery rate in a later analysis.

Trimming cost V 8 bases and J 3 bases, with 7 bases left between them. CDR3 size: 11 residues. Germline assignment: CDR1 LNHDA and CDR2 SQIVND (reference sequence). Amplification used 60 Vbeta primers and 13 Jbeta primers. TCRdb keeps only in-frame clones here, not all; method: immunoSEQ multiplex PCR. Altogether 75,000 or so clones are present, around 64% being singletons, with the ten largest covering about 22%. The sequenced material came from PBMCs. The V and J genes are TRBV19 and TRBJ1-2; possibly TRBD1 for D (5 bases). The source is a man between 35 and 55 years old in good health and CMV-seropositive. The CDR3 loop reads CASRRDYGYTF. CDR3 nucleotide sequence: TGTGCCAGTCGCAGGGACTATGGCTACACCTTC.